This T cell receptor beta chain originates from a study of blood T cells in healthy people across ages. Concerning this clonotype itself: Its target is not known.

A second PCR of roughly 7 to 11 cycles used a sample-barcoded 5' primer and a J-beta primer mix. TCRdb fed the 5' RACE reads into MiXCR, producing one record per CDR3 protein. The sample consists of about 840,000 distinct CDR3 sequences, almost 30% of them appearing once. Study results and caveats: Per-million-T-cell TCR beta diversity fell roughly linearly with age.

The same specimen was also included in a second study, on T cells of mothers and their children.

The origin of this receptor is a middle-aged woman in good health. Sequenced: blood.

The CDR3 loop reads CASSLAIEQFF. The CDR3 DNA reads as TGTGCCAGCAGCTTAGCGATTGAGCAGTTCTTC. The chain links TRBV7-8 to TRBJ2-1; D uncertain. The CDR3 length is 11 residues. The germline CDR1 and CDR2 sequences are SGHVS and FQNEAQ. The V gene lost 0 bases and the J gene lost 9 bases, with 3 bases spanning the gap.